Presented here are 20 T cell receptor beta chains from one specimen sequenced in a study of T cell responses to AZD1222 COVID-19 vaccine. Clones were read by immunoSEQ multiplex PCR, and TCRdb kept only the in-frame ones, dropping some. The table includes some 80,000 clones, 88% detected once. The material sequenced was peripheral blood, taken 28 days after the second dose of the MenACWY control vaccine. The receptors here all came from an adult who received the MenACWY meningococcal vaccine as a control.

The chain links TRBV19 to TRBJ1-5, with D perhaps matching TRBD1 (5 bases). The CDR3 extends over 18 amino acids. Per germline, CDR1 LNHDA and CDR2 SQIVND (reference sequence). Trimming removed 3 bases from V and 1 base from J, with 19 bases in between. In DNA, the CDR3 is TGTGCCAGTAGTATTTCGGGGGGAGGGATCTTGAGCAATCAGCCCCAGCATTTT. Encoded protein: CASSISGGGILSNQPQHF.

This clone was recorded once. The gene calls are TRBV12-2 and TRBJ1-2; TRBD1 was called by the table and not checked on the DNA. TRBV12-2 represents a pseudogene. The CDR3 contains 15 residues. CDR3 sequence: CASRLARDRPYGYTF. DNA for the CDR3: TGTGCAAGTCGCTTAGCTCGGGACAGACCCTATGGCTACACCTTC.

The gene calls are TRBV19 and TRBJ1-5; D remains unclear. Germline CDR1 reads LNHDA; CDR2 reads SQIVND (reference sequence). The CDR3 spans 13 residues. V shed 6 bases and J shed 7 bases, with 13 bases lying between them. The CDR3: CASRDRGSQPQHF. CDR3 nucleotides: TGTGCCAGTAGGGACCGGGGAAGCCAGCCCCAGCATTTT. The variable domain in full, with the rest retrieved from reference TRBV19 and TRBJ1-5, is DGGITQSPKYLFRKEGQNVTLSCEQNLNHDAMYWYRQDPGQGLRLIYYSQIVNDFQKGDIAEGYSVSREKKESFPLTVTSAQKNPTAFYLCASRDRGSQPQHFGDGTRLSIL.

CDR3 nucleotide sequence: TGTGCCAGCCGACCTGGGGAGGGTAGGGACACTGAAGCTTTCTTT. Translating it yields CASRPGEGRDTEAFF. The V and J genes are TRBV6-5 and TRBJ1-1; D uncertain. The CDR3 length is 15 residues. Germline assignment: CDR1 MNHEY and CDR2 SVGAGI. V dropped 8 bases and J dropped 3 bases, with 19 bases sitting between them.

In nucleotides, the CDR3 is TGTGCCAGCAGCTTCTTTAATTCACCCCTCCACTTT. Translating gives CASSFFNSPLHF. The chain combines TRBV7-9 with TRBJ1-6; unclear D gene. The V gene lost 3 bases and the J gene lost 6 bases, with 3 bases spanning the gap. Germline assignment: CDR1 SEHNR and CDR2 FQNEAQ (reference sequence). CDR3 length equals 12 residues.

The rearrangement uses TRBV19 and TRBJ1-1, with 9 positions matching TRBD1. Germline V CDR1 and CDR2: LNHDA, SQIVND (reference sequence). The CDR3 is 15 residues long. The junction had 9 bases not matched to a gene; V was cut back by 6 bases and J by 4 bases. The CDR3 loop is CASRDRGIGGTEAFF. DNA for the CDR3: TGTGCCAGTAGAGACAGGGGGATTGGCGGCACTGAAGCTTTCTTT. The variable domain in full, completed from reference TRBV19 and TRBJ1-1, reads DGGITQSPKYLFRKEGQNVTLSCEQNLNHDAMYWYRQDPGQGLRLIYYSQIVNDFQKGDIAEGYSVSREKKESFPLTVTSAQKNPTAFYLCASRDRGIGGTEAFFGQGTRLTVV.

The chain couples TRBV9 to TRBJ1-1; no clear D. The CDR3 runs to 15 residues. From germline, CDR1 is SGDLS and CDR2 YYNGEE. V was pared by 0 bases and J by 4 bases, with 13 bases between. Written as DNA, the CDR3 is TGTGCCAGCAGCGTAGGGGGAACAGCAACCACTGAAGCTTTCTTT. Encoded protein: CASSVGGTATTEAFF.

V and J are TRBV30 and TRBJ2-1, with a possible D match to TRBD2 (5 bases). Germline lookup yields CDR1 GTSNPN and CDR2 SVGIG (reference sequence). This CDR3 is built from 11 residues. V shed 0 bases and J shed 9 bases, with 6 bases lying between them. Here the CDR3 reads CAWSVGGEQFF. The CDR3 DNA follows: TGTGCCTGGAGTGTAGGAGGTGAGCAGTTCTTC.

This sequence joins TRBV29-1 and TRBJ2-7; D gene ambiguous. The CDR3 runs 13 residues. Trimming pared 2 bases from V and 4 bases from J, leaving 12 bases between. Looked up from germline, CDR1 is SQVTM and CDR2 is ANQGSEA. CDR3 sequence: CSVENGPGYEQYF. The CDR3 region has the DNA TGCAGCGTTGAAAATGGTCCCGGGTACGAGCAGTACTTC.

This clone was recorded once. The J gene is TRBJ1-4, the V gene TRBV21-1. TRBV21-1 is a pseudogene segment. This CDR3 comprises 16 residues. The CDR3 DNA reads TGTGCCAGCACCTTAATTGTACCTCGGCGGATTGAAAAACTGTTTTTT. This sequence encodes CASTLIVPRRIEKLFF.

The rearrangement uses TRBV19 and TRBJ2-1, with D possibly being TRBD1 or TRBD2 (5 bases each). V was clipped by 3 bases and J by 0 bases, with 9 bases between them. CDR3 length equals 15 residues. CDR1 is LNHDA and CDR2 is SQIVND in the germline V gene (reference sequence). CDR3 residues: CASSMAGSSYNEQFF. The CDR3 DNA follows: TGTGCCAGTAGTATGGCAGGGAGCTCCTACAATGAGCAGTTCTTC.

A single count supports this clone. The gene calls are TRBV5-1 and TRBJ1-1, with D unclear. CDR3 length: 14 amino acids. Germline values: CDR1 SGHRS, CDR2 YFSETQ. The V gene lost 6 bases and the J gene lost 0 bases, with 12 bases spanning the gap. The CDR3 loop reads CASMGSGMNTEAFF. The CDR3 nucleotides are TGCGCCAGCATGGGATCTGGGATGAACACTGAAGCTTTCTTT.

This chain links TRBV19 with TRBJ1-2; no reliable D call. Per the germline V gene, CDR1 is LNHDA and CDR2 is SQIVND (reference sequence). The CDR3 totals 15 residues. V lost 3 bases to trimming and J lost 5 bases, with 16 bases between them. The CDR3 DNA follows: TGTGCCAGTAGTATTCCAGGAAGGACGGAGTATGGCTACACCTTC. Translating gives CASSIPGRTEYGYTF.

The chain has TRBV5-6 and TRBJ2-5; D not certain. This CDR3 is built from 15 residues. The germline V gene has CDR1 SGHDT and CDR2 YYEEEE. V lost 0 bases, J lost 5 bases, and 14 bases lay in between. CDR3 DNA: TGTGCCAGCAGCTTGGTCGGCCGAGCCGGGGAGACCCAGTACTTC. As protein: CASSLVGRAGETQYF. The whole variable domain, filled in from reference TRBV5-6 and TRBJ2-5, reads DAGVTQSPTHLIKTRGQQVTLRCSPKSGHDTVSWYQQALGQGPQFIFQYYEEEERQRGNFPDRFSGHQFPNYSSELNVNALLLGDSALYLCASSLVGRAGETQYFGPGTRLLVL.

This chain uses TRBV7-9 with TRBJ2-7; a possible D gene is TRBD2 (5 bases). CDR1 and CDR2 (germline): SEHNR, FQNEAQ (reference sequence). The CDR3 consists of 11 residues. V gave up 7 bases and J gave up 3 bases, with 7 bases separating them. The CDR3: CASMGSYEQYF. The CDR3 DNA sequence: TGTGCCAGCATGGGGAGCTACGAGCAGTACTTC.

CDR3 DNA sequence: TGTGCCAGCAGTCGGGCCGGGGGGGGAAACACCATATATTTT. Encoded protein: CASSRAGGGNTIYF. The rearrangement links TRBV6-6 to TRBJ1-3, with a possible D match to TRBD1 (5 bases). This CDR3 spans 14 amino acids. Between the trimmed V and J ends, which lost 5 bases and 4 bases, there was a span of 12 bases. Per germline, CDR1 MNHNY and CDR2 SVGAGI (reference sequence).

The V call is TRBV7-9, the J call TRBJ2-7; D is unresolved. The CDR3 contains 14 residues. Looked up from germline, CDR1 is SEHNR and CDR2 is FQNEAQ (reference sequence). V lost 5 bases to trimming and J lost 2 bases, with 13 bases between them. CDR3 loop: CASSHWSEPYEQYF. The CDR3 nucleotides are TGTGCCAGCAGCCACTGGTCAGAACCCTACGAGCAGTACTTC.

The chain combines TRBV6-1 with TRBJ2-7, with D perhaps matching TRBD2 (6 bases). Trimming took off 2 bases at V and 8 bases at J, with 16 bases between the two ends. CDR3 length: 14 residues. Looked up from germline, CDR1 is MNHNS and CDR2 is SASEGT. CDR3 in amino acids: CASSESGGAGQQYF. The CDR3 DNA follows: TGTGCCAGCAGTGAATCTGGCGGGGCTGGCCAGCAGTACTTC.

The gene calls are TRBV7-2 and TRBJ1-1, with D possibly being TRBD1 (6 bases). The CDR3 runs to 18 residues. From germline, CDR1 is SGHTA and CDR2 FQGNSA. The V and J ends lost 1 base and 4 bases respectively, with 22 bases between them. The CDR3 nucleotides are TGTGCCAGCAGCTTAGGCTCGAGGTGGTGGGGGCGCGGCACTGAAGCTTTCTTT. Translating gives CASSLGSRWWGRGTEAFF.

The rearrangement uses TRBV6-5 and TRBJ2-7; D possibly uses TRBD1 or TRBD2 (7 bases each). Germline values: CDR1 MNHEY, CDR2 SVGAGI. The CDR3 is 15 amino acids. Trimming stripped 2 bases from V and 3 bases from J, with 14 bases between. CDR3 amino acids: CASSYAAGGGYEQYF. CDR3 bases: TGTGCCAGCAGTTACGCCGCAGGGGGGGGCTACGAGCAGTACTTC.